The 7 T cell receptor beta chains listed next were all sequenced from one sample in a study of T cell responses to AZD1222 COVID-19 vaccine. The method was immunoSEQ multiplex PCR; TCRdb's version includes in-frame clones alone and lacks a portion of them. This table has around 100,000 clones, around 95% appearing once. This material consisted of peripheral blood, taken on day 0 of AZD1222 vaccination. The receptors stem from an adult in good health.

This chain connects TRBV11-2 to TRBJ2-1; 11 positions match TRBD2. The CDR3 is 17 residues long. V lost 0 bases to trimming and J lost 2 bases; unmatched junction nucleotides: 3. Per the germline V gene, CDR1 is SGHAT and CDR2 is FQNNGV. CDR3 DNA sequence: TGTGCCAGCAGCTTAGATCTAGCGGGAGGAGCCTACAATGAGCAGTTCTTC. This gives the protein CASSLDLAGGAYNEQFF.

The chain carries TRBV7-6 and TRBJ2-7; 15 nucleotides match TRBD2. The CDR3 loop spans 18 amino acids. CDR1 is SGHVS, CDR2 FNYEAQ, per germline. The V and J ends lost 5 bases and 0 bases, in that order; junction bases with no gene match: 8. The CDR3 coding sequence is TGTGCCAGCAGCCCCGGTGGACTAGCGGGGGGGAGCTCCTACGAGCAGTACTTC. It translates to CASSPGGLAGGSSYEQYF.

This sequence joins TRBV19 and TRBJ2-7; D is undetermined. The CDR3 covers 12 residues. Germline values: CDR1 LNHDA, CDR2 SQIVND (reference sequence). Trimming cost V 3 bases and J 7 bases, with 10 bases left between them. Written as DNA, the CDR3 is TGTGCCAGTAGTATGACCCTCGGGGAGCAGTACTTC. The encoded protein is CASSMTLGEQYF.

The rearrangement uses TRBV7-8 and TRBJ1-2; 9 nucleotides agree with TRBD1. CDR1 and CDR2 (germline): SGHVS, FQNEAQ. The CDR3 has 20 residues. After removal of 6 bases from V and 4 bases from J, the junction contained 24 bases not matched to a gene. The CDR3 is CASSQGAGQGPRFFGYGYTF. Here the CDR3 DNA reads TGTGCCAGCAGTCAAGGTGCAGGACAGGGGCCTAGATTTTTTGGCTATGGCTACACCTTC.

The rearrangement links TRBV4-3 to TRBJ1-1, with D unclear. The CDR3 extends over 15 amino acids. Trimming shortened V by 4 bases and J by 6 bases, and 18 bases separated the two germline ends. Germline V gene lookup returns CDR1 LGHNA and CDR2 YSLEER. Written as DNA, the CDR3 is TGCGCCAGCAGCCTCCGAATGGCGTCGTTCTCTGAAGCTTTCTTT. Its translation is CASSLRMASFSEAFF.

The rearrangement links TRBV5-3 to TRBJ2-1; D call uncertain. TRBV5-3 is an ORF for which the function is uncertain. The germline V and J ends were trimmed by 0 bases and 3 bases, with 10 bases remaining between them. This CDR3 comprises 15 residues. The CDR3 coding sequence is TGTGCCAGAAGCTTGGACCTAACGGGCTACAATGAGCAGTTCTTC. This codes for CARSLDLTGYNEQFF.

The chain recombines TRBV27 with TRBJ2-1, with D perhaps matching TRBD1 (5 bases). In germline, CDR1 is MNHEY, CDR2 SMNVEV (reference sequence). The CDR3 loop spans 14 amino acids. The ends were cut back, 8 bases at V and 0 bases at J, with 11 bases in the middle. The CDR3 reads CASRVRASYNEQFF. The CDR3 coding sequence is TGTGCCAGCCGGGTCAGGGCCTCCTACAATGAGCAGTTCTTC.